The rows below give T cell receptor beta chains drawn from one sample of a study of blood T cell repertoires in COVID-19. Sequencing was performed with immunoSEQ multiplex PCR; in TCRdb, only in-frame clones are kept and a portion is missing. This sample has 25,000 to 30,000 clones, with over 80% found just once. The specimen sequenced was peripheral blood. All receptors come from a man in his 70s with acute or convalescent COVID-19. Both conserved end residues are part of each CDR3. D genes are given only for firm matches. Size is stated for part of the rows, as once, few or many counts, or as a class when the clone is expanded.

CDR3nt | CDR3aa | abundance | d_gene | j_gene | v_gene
TGTGCCACCAAACACGGACAGAACACTGAAGCTTTCTTT | CATKHGQNTEAFF | NA | NA | TRBJ1-1 | TRBV6-5
TGTGCCACCAGTGATCACGGGACAATCAATGGGGAGCTGTTTTTT | CATSDHGTINGELFF | NA | NA | TRBJ2-2 | TRBV24-1
TGTGCCAGCAGCTGGATTTCAGGGAGGGAAGACTATGGCTACACCTTC | CASSWISGREDYGYTF | NA | NA | TRBJ1-2 | TRBV5-4
TGTGCCAGCAGCACCTCTACGGGACAGGGGACTGGCGGCTACACCTTC | CASSTSTGQGTGGYTF | NA | TRBD1 | TRBJ1-2 | TRBV7-2
TGTGCCAGCTCCGGAGGGGGCGGAAACACCATATATTTT | CASSGGGGNTIYF | NA | TRBD1 | TRBJ1-3 | TRBV7-2
TGCGCCAGCAGCCCGCAGAAACAGTTCTGGACCTACGAGCAGTACTTC | CASSPQKQFWTYEQYF | NA | NA | TRBJ2-7 | TRBV5-1
TGTGCCAGCAGTAACCCTCCGGGGAACACTGAAGCTTTCTTT | CASSNPPGNTEAFF | NA | NA | TRBJ1-1 | TRBV6-5
TGTGCCTGGAGTCAGACAGGGGGGGCGACCCAGTACTTC | CAWSQTGGATQYF | NA | TRBD1 | TRBJ2-5 | TRBV30
TGTGCCAGCAGCGTCTACTCTGGGGCCAACGTCCTGACTTTC | CASSVYSGANVLTF | NA | NA | TRBJ2-6 | TRBV9
TGTGCCAGCAGCTTCGAGACGGGCTACAATGAGCAGTTCTTC | CASSFETGYNEQFF | NA | NA | TRBJ2-1 | TRBV7-2
TGTGCCAGTAGTATGACTAGCGGGAGATCAGTCGGGGTCTTC | CASSMTSGRSVGVF | once | TRBD2 | TRBJ2-1 | TRBV19
TGTGCCAGCAGAGACAAGGAGAACACTGAAGCTTTCTTT | CASRDKENTEAFF | NA | NA | TRBJ1-1 | TRBV2
TGTGCCAGTAGTATGGACCGGGGTGCCGAAAAACTGTTTTTT | CASSMDRGAEKLFF | NA | NA | TRBJ1-4 | TRBV19
TGTGCCAGCAGGACAGGGGGCATAGCTAACTATGGCTACACCTTC | CASRTGGIANYGYTF | NA | TRBD1 | TRBJ1-2 | TRBV6-5
TGTGCCAGCACCCCTCCCAGGGGAAAGCAGTACTTC | CASTPPRGKQYF | NA | NA | TRBJ2-7 | TRBV28
TGTGCCAGCAGTTCTGACAGGGGGACAAATGAGCAGTTCTTC | CASSSDRGTNEQFF | NA | TRBD1 | TRBJ2-1 | TRBV6-5
TGTGCCAGCAGCCCGGTAACAGGGACCATTCAGTACTTC | CASSPVTGTIQYF | NA | NA | TRBJ2-4 | TRBV6-6
TGTGCCTGGAGTGTAGGGAGTGTGGGATTCGGAGGTGGCTACACCTTC | CAWSVGSVGFGGGYTF | NA | NA | TRBJ1-2 | TRBV30
TGTGCCAGCAGCAAGGGGGAGAGAGCTTTCTTT | CASSKGERAFF | NA | NA | TRBJ1-1 | TRBV6-5
TGTGCCAGCAGCCCTGGACGGACTACAGATACGCAGTATTTT | CASSPGRTTDTQYF | NA | NA | TRBJ2-3 | TRBV7-2